Listed below are T cell receptor beta chains from one sample, sequenced in a study of blood T cell repertoires in COVID-19. Method: immunoSEQ multiplex PCR; TCRdb's copy keeps in-frame clones and lacks some. The data show 280,000 or so clones, around 88% seen once. What was sequenced was PBMCs or T cells enriched from blood (not recorded which). These receptors were collected from a middle-aged woman who had recovered from COVID-19. CDR3s include the opening cysteine and the closing phenylalanine or tryptophan. Each record gives: CDR3 protein, CDR3 DNA, D gene, J gene, CDR3 length, clone size, V gene. D genes are given only for firm matches. Size is stated for part of the rows, as once, few or many counts, or as a class when the clone is expanded.

cdr3_aa: CASSWAGGREETQYF
cdr3_nt: TGTGCCAGTAGTTGGGCAGGGGGCCGTGAGGAGACCCAGTACTTC
d_call: TRBD1
j_call: TRBJ2-5
cdr3_length: 15
clone_size: NA
v_call: TRBV19

cdr3_aa: CASSPGTSGSISNEQFF
cdr3_nt: TGTGCCAGTAGTCCTGGGACTAGCGGGAGTATAAGCAATGAGCAGTTCTTC
d_call: TRBD2
j_call: TRBJ2-1
cdr3_length: 17
clone_size: few
v_call: TRBV19

cdr3_aa: CASRPGRGSEKLFF
cdr3_nt: TGTGCCAGCAGACCGGGGAGAGGGAGTGAAAAACTGTTTTTT
d_call: NA
j_call: TRBJ1-4
cdr3_length: 14
clone_size: NA
v_call: TRBV7-2

cdr3_aa: CATSDQRQGESYSNQPQHF
cdr3_nt: TGTGCCACCAGTGACCAAAGACAGGGGGAGTCGTATAGCAATCAGCCCCAGCATTTT
d_call: TRBD1
j_call: TRBJ1-5
cdr3_length: 19
clone_size: NA
v_call: TRBV24-1

cdr3_aa: CASSSRQGRETQYF
cdr3_nt: TGTGCCAGCAGCTCCAGACAGGGCCGAGAGACCCAGTACTTC
d_call: TRBD1
j_call: TRBJ2-5
cdr3_length: 14
clone_size: NA
v_call: TRBV7-2

cdr3_aa: CASSVQTGVKLFF
cdr3_nt: TGTGCCAGCAGCGTCCAGACAGGGGTGAAACTGTTTTTT
d_call: TRBD1
j_call: TRBJ1-4
cdr3_length: 13
clone_size: once
v_call: TRBV7-9

cdr3_aa: CASSQFVRPSGVYEQYF
cdr3_nt: TGTGCCAGCAGCCAATTCGTCCGGCCTAGCGGAGTTTACGAGCAGTACTTC
d_call: TRBD2
j_call: TRBJ2-7
cdr3_length: 17
clone_size: NA
v_call: TRBV16

cdr3_aa: CASSTETVSSYNEQFF
cdr3_nt: TGTGCCAGTAGTACCGAGACAGTGAGCTCCTACAATGAGCAGTTCTTC
d_call: NA
j_call: TRBJ2-1
cdr3_length: 16
clone_size: NA
v_call: TRBV19

cdr3_aa: CAWSVHYEQYF
cdr3_nt: TGTGCCTGGAGTGTACATTACGAGCAGTACTTC
d_call: NA
j_call: TRBJ2-7
cdr3_length: 11
clone_size: NA
v_call: TRBV30

cdr3_aa: CASSLVYQEGSPLHF
cdr3_nt: TGTGCCAGCAGCTTAGTTTACCAGGAAGGCTCACCCCTCCACTTT
d_call: NA
j_call: TRBJ1-6
cdr3_length: 15
clone_size: NA
v_call: TRBV7-2

cdr3_aa: CSVDQTGVGNDYGYTF
cdr3_nt: TGCAGCGTTGACCAGACAGGAGTTGGGAATGACTATGGCTACACCTTC
d_call: NA
j_call: TRBJ1-2
cdr3_length: 16
clone_size: NA
v_call: TRBV29-1

cdr3_aa: CASSLPGSGTSGGSSYNEQFF
cdr3_nt: TGTGCCAGCAGCCTACCAGGATCCGGGACTAGCGGGGGGAGCTCCTACAATGAGCAGTTCTTC
d_call: TRBD2
j_call: TRBJ2-1
cdr3_length: 21
clone_size: NA
v_call: TRBV7-3

cdr3_aa: CASSLNPQGRLGEQYF
cdr3_nt: TGCGCCAGCAGCTTGAACCCACAGGGACGGTTAGGCGAGCAGTACTTC
d_call: NA
j_call: TRBJ2-7
cdr3_length: 16
clone_size: NA
v_call: TRBV5-1

cdr3_aa: CASSPAGTNQETQYF
cdr3_nt: TGTGCCAGCAGCCCTGCTGGGACAAACCAAGAGACCCAGTACTTC
d_call: NA
j_call: TRBJ2-5
cdr3_length: 15
clone_size: once
v_call: TRBV11-3

cdr3_aa: CSAVTSYEQYF
cdr3_nt: TGCAGTGCAGTGACTAGTTACGAGCAGTACTTC
d_call: NA
j_call: TRBJ2-7
cdr3_length: 11
clone_size: NA
v_call: TRBV20-1

cdr3_aa: CAWMGGHEQFF
cdr3_nt: TGTGCCTGGATGGGGGGGCATGAGCAGTTCTTC
d_call: NA
j_call: TRBJ2-1
cdr3_length: 11
clone_size: NA
v_call: TRBV30

cdr3_aa: CASSDSSGYEQYF
cdr3_nt: TGTGCCAGCAGTGACTCCAGTGGCTACGAGCAGTACTTC
d_call: NA
j_call: TRBJ2-7
cdr3_length: 13
clone_size: NA
v_call: TRBV2

cdr3_aa: CATSDSGLARYEQYF
cdr3_nt: TGTGCCACCAGTGATTCGGGACTAGCGCGCTACGAGCAGTACTTC
d_call: TRBD2
j_call: TRBJ2-7
cdr3_length: 15
clone_size: NA
v_call: TRBV24-1

cdr3_aa: CASSKDRGKVPTDF
cdr3_nt: TGTGCCAGCAGCAAAGACAGGGGCAAAGTTCCCACGGACTTC
d_call: TRBD1
j_call: TRBJ2-7
cdr3_length: 14
clone_size: once
v_call: TRBV2

cdr3_aa: CASSVGRPSNYGYTF
cdr3_nt: TGTGCCAGCAGCGTAGGGAGACCTTCTAACTATGGCTACACCTTC
d_call: NA
j_call: TRBJ1-2
cdr3_length: 15
clone_size: NA
v_call: TRBV7-9

cdr3_aa: CASSDAARFETQYF
cdr3_nt: TGTGCCAGCAGTGATGCGGCTAGATTTGAGACCCAGTACTTC
d_call: NA
j_call: TRBJ2-5
cdr3_length: 14
clone_size: NA
v_call: TRBV2

cdr3_aa: CATSDSGQNHNEQFF
cdr3_nt: TGTGCCACCAGTGATTCAGGCCAGAACCACAATGAGCAGTTCTTC
d_call: NA
j_call: TRBJ2-1
cdr3_length: 15
clone_size: NA
v_call: TRBV24-1

cdr3_aa: CSASKQGPGIEQYF
cdr3_nt: TGCAGTGCTAGTAAACAGGGACCCGGGATTGAGCAGTACTTC
d_call: NA
j_call: TRBJ2-7
cdr3_length: 14
clone_size: NA
v_call: TRBV20-1

cdr3_aa: CASSLWVGEPLHF
cdr3_nt: TGTGCCAGCAGCTTGTGGGTCGGAGAACCCCTCCACTTT
d_call: NA
j_call: TRBJ1-6
cdr3_length: 13
clone_size: NA
v_call: TRBV5-4

cdr3_aa: CASSLTSGAQETQYF
cdr3_nt: TGTGCCAGCAGCTTGACTAGCGGGGCCCAAGAGACCCAGTACTTC
d_call: TRBD2
j_call: TRBJ2-5
cdr3_length: 15
clone_size: NA
v_call: TRBV7-2

cdr3_aa: CASSFVSSYEQYF
cdr3_nt: TGTGCCAGCAGCTTTGTTTCCAGCTACGAGCAGTACTTC
d_call: NA
j_call: TRBJ2-7
cdr3_length: 13
clone_size: NA
v_call: TRBV7-9

cdr3_aa: CASSKTEKYRVTYLDTQYF
cdr3_nt: TGTGCCAGCAGCAAGACAGAGAAGTATCGAGTCACCTATTTGGATACGCAGTATTTT
d_call: NA
j_call: TRBJ2-3
cdr3_length: 19
clone_size: NA
v_call: TRBV7-9

cdr3_aa: CASSEQGPEGYTF
cdr3_nt: TGTGCCAGCAGTGAACAGGGGCCGGAAGGCTACACCTTC
d_call: NA
j_call: TRBJ1-2
cdr3_length: 13
clone_size: NA
v_call: TRBV25-1

cdr3_aa: CASSGGLAGSGYEQYF
cdr3_nt: TGTGCCAGCAGTGGCGGACTAGCGGGTAGTGGGTACGAGCAGTACTTC
d_call: TRBD2
j_call: TRBJ2-7
cdr3_length: 16
clone_size: NA
v_call: TRBV6-1

cdr3_aa: CAWSVWGRGVPTDTQYF
cdr3_nt: TGTGCCTGGAGTGTATGGGGCAGGGGGGTACCCACAGATACGCAGTATTTT
d_call: NA
j_call: TRBJ2-3
cdr3_length: 17
clone_size: many
v_call: TRBV30

cdr3_aa: CASSPYTGRANVLTF
cdr3_nt: TGTGCCAGTAGTCCCTATACGGGGAGGGCCAACGTCCTGACTTTC
d_call: NA
j_call: TRBJ2-6
cdr3_length: 15
clone_size: NA
v_call: TRBV19

cdr3_aa: CARGLAETYEQYF
cdr3_nt: TGCGCCAGAGGACTAGCGGAGACCTACGAGCAGTACTTC
d_call: TRBD2
j_call: TRBJ2-7
cdr3_length: 13
clone_size: NA
v_call: TRBV10-1

cdr3_aa: CASSLSGNTGELFF
cdr3_nt: TGTGCCAGCAGCTTATCAGGGAATACCGGGGAGCTGTTTTTT
d_call: NA
j_call: TRBJ2-2
cdr3_length: 14
clone_size: NA
v_call: TRBV7-2

cdr3_aa: CASSPRLAGVSTDTQYF
cdr3_nt: TGTGCCAGCAGCCCTAGACTGGCGGGAGTAAGCACAGATACGCAGTATTTT
d_call: TRBD2
j_call: TRBJ2-3
cdr3_length: 17
clone_size: once
v_call: TRBV5-4

cdr3_aa: CSVRVAGEQYF
cdr3_nt: TGCAGTGTCAGGGTGGCCGGCGAGCAGTACTTC
d_call: NA
j_call: TRBJ2-7
cdr3_length: 11
clone_size: NA
v_call: TRBV20-1

cdr3_aa: CASSPGQGASNQPQHF
cdr3_nt: TGTGCCAGCTCACCTGGGCAGGGGGCAAGCAATCAGCCCCAGCATTTT
d_call: TRBD1
j_call: TRBJ1-5
cdr3_length: 16
clone_size: NA
v_call: TRBV18

cdr3_aa: CASSPGDGYTF
cdr3_nt: TGTGCCAGCTCACCCGGGGATGGCTACACCTTC
d_call: NA
j_call: TRBJ1-2
cdr3_length: 11
clone_size: few
v_call: TRBV18

cdr3_aa: CASSLADMGNTIYF
cdr3_nt: TGTGCCAGCAGCTTAGCCGACATGGGAAACACCATATATTTT
d_call: NA
j_call: TRBJ1-3
cdr3_length: 14
clone_size: NA
v_call: TRBV7-2

cdr3_aa: CASRLRQHYGYTF
cdr3_nt: TGTGCCAGCAGACTTAGACAGCACTATGGCTACACCTTC
d_call: NA
j_call: TRBJ1-2
cdr3_length: 13
clone_size: NA
v_call: TRBV6-5

cdr3_aa: CASSSDRGLTDTQYF
cdr3_nt: TGTGCCAGCAGCTCCGACAGGGGGCTGACAGATACGCAGTATTTT
d_call: TRBD1
j_call: TRBJ2-3
cdr3_length: 15
clone_size: NA
v_call: TRBV5-6

cdr3_aa: CASSTQGQNYGYTF
cdr3_nt: TGTGCCAGCAGTACCCAGGGGCAAAACTATGGCTACACCTTC
d_call: NA
j_call: TRBJ1-2
cdr3_length: 14
clone_size: NA
v_call: TRBV7-2

cdr3_aa: CASRGTGGGEQYF
cdr3_nt: TGTGCCAGCAGAGGGACAGGGGGGGGCGAGCAGTACTTC
d_call: TRBD1
j_call: TRBJ2-7
cdr3_length: 13
clone_size: NA
v_call: TRBV12-3/TRBV12-4

cdr3_aa: CASSVRLSTGELFF
cdr3_nt: TGTGCCAGCAGTGTAAGACTGTCCACCGGGGAGCTGTTTTTT
d_call: NA
j_call: TRBJ2-2
cdr3_length: 14
clone_size: NA
v_call: TRBV28

cdr3_aa: CSVEGAGDAFGYGYTF
cdr3_nt: TGCAGCGTTGAAGGGGCAGGGGACGCGTTTGGCTATGGCTACACCTTC
d_call: NA
j_call: TRBJ1-2
cdr3_length: 16
clone_size: NA
v_call: TRBV29-1

cdr3_aa: CASSLWSEQETQYF
cdr3_nt: TGCGCCAGCAGCTTGTGGTCAGAACAAGAGACCCAGTACTTC
d_call: NA
j_call: TRBJ2-5
cdr3_length: 14
clone_size: NA
v_call: TRBV5-1

cdr3_aa: CASSLAGSYNEQFF
cdr3_nt: TGTGCCAGCAGTCTAGCGGGGAGCTACAATGAGCAGTTCTTC
d_call: TRBD2
j_call: TRBJ2-1
cdr3_length: 14
clone_size: NA
v_call: TRBV27